This T cell receptor beta chain was captured by sequencing in a study of shared clonotypes between healthy human individuals. The protocol was immunoSEQ multiplex PCR, while the TCRdb copy is restricted to in-frame clones and leaves out a portion. The top ten hold about 1.5% of the sample, which has millions of clones, about 93% seen once. Naive CD8 cells, CD45RO-negative and positively selected for CCR7, excluded terminally differentiated effector memory CD45RA+ cells. Study-wide points: In the sorted subsets, rarefaction showed sequencing was incomplete despite large depth.

The germline V gene encodes CDR1 PRHDT and CDR2 FYEKMQ (reference sequence). V shed 5 bases and J 7 bases; nucleotides not matched to a gene: 6. This CDR3 has 14 amino acids. As concerns this clone: The antigen is unknown.

What was sequenced was naive CD8+ T cells from PBMCs. This TCR came from a man between 18 and 29 years old in good health. Some clones in this sample may be carry-over from other donors' samples. This chain links TRBV13 with TRBJ2-2, with 8 bases that match TRBD1. The CDR3 spells CASSGQGKYGELFF. In nucleotides, the CDR3 is TGTGCCAGCAGCGGACAGGGAAAATACGGGGAGCTGTTTTTT.